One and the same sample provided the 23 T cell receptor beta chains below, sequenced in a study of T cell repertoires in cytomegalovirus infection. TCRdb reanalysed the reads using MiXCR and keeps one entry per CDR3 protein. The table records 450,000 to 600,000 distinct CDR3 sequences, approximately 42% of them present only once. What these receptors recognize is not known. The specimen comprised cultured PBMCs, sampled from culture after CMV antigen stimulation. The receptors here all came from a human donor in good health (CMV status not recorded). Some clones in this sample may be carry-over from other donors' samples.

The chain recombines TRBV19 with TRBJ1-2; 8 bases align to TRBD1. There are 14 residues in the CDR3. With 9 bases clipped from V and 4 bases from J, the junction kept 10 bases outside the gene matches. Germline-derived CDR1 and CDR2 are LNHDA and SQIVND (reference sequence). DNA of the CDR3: TGTGCCAGCCGAACTGACAGGGGACCCTATGGCTACACCTTC. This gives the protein CASRTDRGPYGYTF. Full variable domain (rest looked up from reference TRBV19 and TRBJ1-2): DGGITQSPKYLFRKEGQNVTLSCEQNLNHDAMYWYRQDPGQGLRLIYYSQIVNDFQKGDIAEGYSVSREKKESFPLTVTSAQKNPTAFYLCASRTDRGPYGYTFGSGTRLTVV.

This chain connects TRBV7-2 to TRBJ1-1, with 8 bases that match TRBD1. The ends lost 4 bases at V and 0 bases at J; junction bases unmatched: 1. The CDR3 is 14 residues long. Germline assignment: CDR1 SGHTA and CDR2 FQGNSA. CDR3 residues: CASSSQGVNTEAFF. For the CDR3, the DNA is TGTGCCAGCAGCTCACAGGGGGTGAACACTGAAGCTTTCTTT.

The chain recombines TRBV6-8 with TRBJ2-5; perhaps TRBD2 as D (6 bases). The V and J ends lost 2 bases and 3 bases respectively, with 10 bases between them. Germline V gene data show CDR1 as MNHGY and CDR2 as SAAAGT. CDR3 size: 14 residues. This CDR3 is CASSYGGSKETQYF. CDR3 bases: TGTGCCAGCAGTTACGGAGGGTCCAAAGAGACCCAGTACTTC.

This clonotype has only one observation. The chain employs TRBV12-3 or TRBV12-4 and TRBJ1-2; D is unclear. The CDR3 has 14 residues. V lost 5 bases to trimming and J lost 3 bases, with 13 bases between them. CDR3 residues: CASSPGRIHYGYTF. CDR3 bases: TGTGCCAGCAGTCCCGGACGGATCCACTATGGCTACACCTTC.

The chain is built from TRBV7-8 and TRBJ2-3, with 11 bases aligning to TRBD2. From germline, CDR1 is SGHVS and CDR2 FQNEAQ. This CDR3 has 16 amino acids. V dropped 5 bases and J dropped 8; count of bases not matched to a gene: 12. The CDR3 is CASSPISGGALSTQYF. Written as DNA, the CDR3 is TGTGCCAGCAGCCCCATTAGCGGGGGGGCCCTTTCTACGCAGTATTTT.

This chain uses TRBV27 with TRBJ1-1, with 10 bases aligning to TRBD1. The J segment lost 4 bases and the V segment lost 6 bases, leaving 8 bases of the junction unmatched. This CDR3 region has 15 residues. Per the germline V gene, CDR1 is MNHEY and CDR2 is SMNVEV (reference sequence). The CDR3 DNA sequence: TGTGCCAGCAGCCGAGACAGGGGGCGGAGCACTGAAGCTTTCTTT. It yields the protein CASSRDRGRSTEAFF.

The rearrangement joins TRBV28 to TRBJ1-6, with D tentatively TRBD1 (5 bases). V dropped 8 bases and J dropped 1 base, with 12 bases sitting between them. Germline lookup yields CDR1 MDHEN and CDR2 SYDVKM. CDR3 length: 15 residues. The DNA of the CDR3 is TGTGCCAGCCGGGCGGGGGTTTCCTATAATTCACCCCTCCACTTT. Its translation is CASRAGVSYNSPLHF. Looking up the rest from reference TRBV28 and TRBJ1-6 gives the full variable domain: DVKVTQSSRYLVKRTGEKVFLECVQDMDHENMFWYRQDPGLGLRLIYFSYDVKMKEKGDIPEGYSVSREKKERFSLILESASTNQTSMYLCASRAGVSYNSPLHFGNGTRLTVT.

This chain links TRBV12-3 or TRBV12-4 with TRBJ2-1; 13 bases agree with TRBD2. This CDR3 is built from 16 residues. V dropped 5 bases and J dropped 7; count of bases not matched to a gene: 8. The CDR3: CASSPAGLAGLNEQFF. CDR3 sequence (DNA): TGTGCCAGCAGTCCGGCGGGACTAGCGGGATTGAATGAGCAGTTCTTC.

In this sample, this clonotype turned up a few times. The CDR3 region has the DNA TGTGCCAGCAGCCCCATACGGGACGCGGAGACCCAGTACTTC. Translation gives CASSPIRDAETQYF. The chain uses TRBV7-6 and TRBJ2-5, with D perhaps being TRBD1 or TRBD2 (5 bases each). Trimming left V 5 bases short and J 5 bases short, with 15 bases between. Germline-derived CDR1 and CDR2 are SGHVS and FNYEAQ. The CDR3 contains 14 residues.

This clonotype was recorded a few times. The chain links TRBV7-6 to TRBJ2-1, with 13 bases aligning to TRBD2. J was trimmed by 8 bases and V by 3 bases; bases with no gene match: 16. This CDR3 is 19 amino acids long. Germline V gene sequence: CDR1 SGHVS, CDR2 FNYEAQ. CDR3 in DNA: TGTGCCAGCAGCTTGGACCCGTGGACTAGCGGGAGAGGTTGGGATGAGCAGTTCTTC. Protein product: CASSLDPWTSGRGWDEQFF.

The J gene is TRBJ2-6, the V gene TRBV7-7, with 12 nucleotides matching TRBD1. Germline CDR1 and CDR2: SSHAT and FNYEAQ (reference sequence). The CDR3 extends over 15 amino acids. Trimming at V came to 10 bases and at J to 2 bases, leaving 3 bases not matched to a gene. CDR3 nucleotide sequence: TGTGCCACCGGGACAGGGGGCGCTGGGGCCAACGTCCTGACTTTC. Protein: CATGTGGAGANVLTF.

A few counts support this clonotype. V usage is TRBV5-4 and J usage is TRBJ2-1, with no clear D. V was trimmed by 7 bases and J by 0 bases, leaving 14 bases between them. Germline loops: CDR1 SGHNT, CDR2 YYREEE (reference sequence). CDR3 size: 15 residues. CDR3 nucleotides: TGTGCCAGCGGACCCTCTCCGAGCTCCTACAATGAGCAGTTCTTC. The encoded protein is CASGPSPSSYNEQFF.

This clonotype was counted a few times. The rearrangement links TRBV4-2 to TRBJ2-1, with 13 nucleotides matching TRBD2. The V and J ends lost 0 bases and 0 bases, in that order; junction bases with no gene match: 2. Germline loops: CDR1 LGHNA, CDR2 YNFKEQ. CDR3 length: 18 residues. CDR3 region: CASSQDTSGGASYNEQFF. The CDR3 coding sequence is TGTGCCAGCAGCCAAGATACTAGCGGGGGGGCCTCCTACAATGAGCAGTTCTTC.

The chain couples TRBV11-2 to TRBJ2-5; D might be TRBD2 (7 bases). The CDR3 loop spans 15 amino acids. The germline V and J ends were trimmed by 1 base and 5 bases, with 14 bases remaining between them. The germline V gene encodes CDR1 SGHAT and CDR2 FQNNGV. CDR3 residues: CASSLVGGAVETQYF. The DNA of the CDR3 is TGTGCCAGCAGCTTAGTTGGGGGGGCCGTGGAGACCCAGTACTTC.

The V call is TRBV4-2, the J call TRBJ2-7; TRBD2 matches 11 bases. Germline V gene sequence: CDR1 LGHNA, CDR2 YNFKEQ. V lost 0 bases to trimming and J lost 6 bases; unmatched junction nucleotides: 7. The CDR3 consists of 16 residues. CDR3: CASSQEGSGGAREQYF. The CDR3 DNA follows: TGTGCCAGCAGCCAAGAGGGTAGCGGGGGGGCCCGCGAGCAGTACTTC.

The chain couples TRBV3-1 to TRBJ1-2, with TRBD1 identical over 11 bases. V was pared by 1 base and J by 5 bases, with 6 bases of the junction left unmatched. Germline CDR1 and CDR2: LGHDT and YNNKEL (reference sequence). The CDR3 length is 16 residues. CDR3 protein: CASSQGGTGGEYGYTF. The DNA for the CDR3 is TGTGCCAGCAGCCAAGGCGGGACAGGGGGGGAGTATGGCTACACCTTC.

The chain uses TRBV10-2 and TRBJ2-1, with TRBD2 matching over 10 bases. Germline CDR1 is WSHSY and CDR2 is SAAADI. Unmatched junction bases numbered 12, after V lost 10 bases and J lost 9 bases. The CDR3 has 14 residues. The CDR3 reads CATKREGLAGEQFF. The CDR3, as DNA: TGCGCCACAAAGCGGGAGGGATTAGCGGGTGAGCAGTTCTTC.

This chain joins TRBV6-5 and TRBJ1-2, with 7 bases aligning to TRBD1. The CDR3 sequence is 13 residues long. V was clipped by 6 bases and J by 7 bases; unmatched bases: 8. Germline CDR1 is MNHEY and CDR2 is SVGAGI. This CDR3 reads CASRAGTAFGYTF. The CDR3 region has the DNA TGTGCCAGCAGAGCCGGGACAGCCTTTGGCTACACCTTC.

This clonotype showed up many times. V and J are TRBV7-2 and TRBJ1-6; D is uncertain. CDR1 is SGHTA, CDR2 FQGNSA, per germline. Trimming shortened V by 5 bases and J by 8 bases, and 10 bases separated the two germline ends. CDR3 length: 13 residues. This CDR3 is CASSTRSYSPLHF. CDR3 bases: TGTGCCAGCAGCACTCGGTCATATTCACCCCTCCACTTT.

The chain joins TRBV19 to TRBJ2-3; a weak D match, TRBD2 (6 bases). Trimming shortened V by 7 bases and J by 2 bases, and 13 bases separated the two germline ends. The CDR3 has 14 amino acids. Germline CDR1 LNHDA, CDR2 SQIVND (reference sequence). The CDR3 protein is CASKEGTHTDTQYF. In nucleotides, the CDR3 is TGTGCCAGTAAGGAGGGGACCCACACAGATACGCAGTATTTT.

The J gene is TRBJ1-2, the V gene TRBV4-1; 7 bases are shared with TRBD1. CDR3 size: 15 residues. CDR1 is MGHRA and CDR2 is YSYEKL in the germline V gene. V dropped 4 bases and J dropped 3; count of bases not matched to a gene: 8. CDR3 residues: CASSPDDRDYYGYTF. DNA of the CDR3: TGCGCCAGCAGCCCAGATGACAGGGATTACTATGGCTACACCTTC.

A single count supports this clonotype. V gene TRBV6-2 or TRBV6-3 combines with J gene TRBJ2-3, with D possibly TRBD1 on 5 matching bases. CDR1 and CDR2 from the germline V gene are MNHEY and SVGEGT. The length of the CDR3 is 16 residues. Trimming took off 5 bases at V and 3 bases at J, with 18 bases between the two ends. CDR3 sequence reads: CASSTMAGKVTDTQYF. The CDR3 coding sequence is TGTGCCAGCAGTACGATGGCAGGGAAAGTAACAGATACGCAGTATTTT.

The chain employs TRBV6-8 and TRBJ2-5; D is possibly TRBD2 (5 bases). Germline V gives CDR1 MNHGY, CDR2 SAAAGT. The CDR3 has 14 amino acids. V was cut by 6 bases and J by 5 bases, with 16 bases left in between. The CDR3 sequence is CASSPGVVRETQYF. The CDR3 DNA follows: TGTGCCAGCAGCCCCGGGGTGGTTCGGGAGACCCAGTACTTC.